The T cell receptor (beta chain) described here comes from a study of control samples from healthy donors and cancer patients. The assay was immunoSEQ multiplex PCR, and TCRdb's table has in-frame clones only and misses some. The data contain 390,000 or so clones, about nine tenths of them singletons. The germline V gene has CDR1 SGHVS and CDR2 FQNEAQ. There are 14 residues in the CDR3. Between the trimmed V and J ends, which lost 0 bases and 2 bases, there was a span of 7 bases. Source material: PBMCs. The chain joins TRBV7-8 to TRBJ2-5, with D possibly being TRBD1 (5 bases). This clonotype was sampled from a man aged 35-49 years with head and neck cancer. The CDR3 region is CASSLARQQETQYF. The CDR3 DNA reads as TGTGCCAGCAGCTTAGCGCGACAGCAAGAGACCCAGTACTTC.